This entry lists 8 T cell receptor beta chains sequenced from one sample in a study of human CD4 T cells and Enterobacteriaceae. All CD4+ cells other than CD45RA+CCR7+CD95- naive cells were sorted as memory, over 95% pure. The protocol was immunoSEQ multiplex PCR, while the TCRdb copy is restricted to in-frame clones and leaves out a portion. Counted here are 27,000 or so clones, about four fifths occurring once; the ten biggest clones make up around 0.96%. The sequencing sample was made of memory CD4+ T cells from blood. Every receptor here comes from a human donor in good health.

The chain links TRBV6-1 to TRBJ1-5, with D uncertain. The V end lost 6 bases, the J end lost 2 bases, and 11 bases lay between the germline ends. Germline CDR1 MNHNS, CDR2 SASEGT. The CDR3 contains 14 residues. The CDR3 spells CASSPTPGNQPQHF. DNA for the CDR3: TGTGCCAGCAGCCCGACCCCGGGCAATCAGCCCCAGCATTTT.

In its sample, this clone was seen a few times. The chain combines TRBV7-9 with TRBJ1-5; D uncertain. Per germline, CDR1 SEHNR and CDR2 FQNEAQ (reference sequence). V was clipped by 1 base and J by 5 bases, with 6 bases between them. The CDR3 sequence is 13 residues long. The DNA for the CDR3 is TGTGCCAGCAGCTTAGGGTTGGATCAGCCCCAGCATTTT. It yields the protein CASSLGLDQPQHF.

This clone showed up just once. The chain combines TRBV7-2 with TRBJ2-5; 7 bases match TRBD1. After removal of 3 bases from V and 2 bases from J, the junction contained 9 bases not matched to a gene. The CDR3 totals 16 residues. Germline loops: CDR1 SGHTA, CDR2 FQGNSA. In DNA, the CDR3 is TGTGCCAGCAGCTTCACAGGGGAATGGAGGCAAGAGACCCAGTACTTC. This sequence encodes CASSFTGEWRQETQYF. The whole variable domain, filled in from reference TRBV7-2 and TRBJ2-5, reads GAGVSQSPSNKVTEKGKDVELRCDPISGHTALYWYRQSLGQGLEFLIYFQGNSAPDKSGLPSDRFSAERTGGSVSTLTIQRTQQEDSAVYLCASSFTGEWRQETQYFGPGTRLLVL.

The chain couples TRBV27 to TRBJ2-5; possibly TRBD1 or TRBD2 for D (6 bases each). The CDR3 is 16 residues long. CDR1 and CDR2 (germline): MNHEY, SMNVEV (reference sequence). Trimming removed 8 bases at V and 5 bases at J, with 24 bases between. The CDR3 nucleotides are TGTGCCAGCCACCCCGGGGGCGATTTAAGAACGGAGACCCAGTACTTC. Protein sequence: CASHPGGDLRTETQYF.

The table lists this clone with a count of one. The chain recombines TRBV2 with TRBJ2-5; 13 bases align to TRBD2. CDR1 and CDR2 from the germline V gene are SNHLY and FYNNEI. V lost 6 bases to trimming and J lost 7 bases; unmatched junction nucleotides: 11. This CDR3 spans 16 amino acids. The CDR3 loop reads CASSSRLAGGYGTQYF. The CDR3 bases are TGTGCCAGCAGCTCCCGACTAGCGGGAGGTTACGGGACCCAGTACTTC.

This chain links TRBV30 with TRBJ1-2, with 7 bases aligning to TRBD1. Germline assignment: CDR1 GTSNPN and CDR2 SVGIG (reference sequence). This CDR3 is built from 15 residues. Unmatched junction bases numbered 10, after V lost 0 bases and J lost 6 bases. The CDR3 here is CAWSVEGGRLNGYTF. The CDR3 DNA follows: TGTGCCTGGAGTGTAGAAGGGGGCAGGCTAAATGGCTACACCTTC.

The chain carries TRBV6-5 and TRBJ2-2, with 8 bases aligning to TRBD1. The germline V gene has CDR1 MNHEY and CDR2 SVGAGI. V gave up 6 bases and J gave up 1 base; unmatched junction bases: 4. This CDR3 comprises 15 residues. CDR3 residues: CASRDRDRNTGELFF. The CDR3 DNA reads as TGTGCCAGCAGGGACAGGGACCGGAACACCGGGGAGCTGTTTTTT.

V gene TRBV29-1 combines with J gene TRBJ1-1; D gene uncertain. This CDR3 comprises 14 residues. Germline assignment: CDR1 SQVTM and CDR2 ANQGSEA. V lost 4 bases, J lost 6 bases, and 18 bases lay in between. The chain's CDR3 is CSVAERQRPAEAFF. CDR3 coding DNA: TGCAGCGTTGCCGAAAGGCAACGGCCCGCTGAAGCTTTCTTT.